This is a list of T cell receptor beta chains from one sample in a study of response to subunit inactivated influenza vaccine. TCRdb independently ran MiXCR on the RT-PCR reads; one entry per CDR3 protein. The sample shows 450,000 to 700,000 distinct CDR3 sequences, approximately 14% of them seen only once. The material was PBMCs from blood, obtained 11 to 12 days after vaccination. These receptors were obtained from a man aged 45-60 years who received an inactivated influenza vaccine. The CDR3 runs from the conserved cysteine through the conserved F or W. Fields, in order: CDR3 DNA, CDR3 protein, D gene, V gene, J gene, clone size. D genes are given only for firm matches. Part of the rows lack a size; the others show once, few, many or a class for expanded clones.

CDR3nt: TGCAGCGCCCTTTGGGGGAACACTGAAGCTTTCTTT; CDR3aa: CSALWGNTEAFF; d_gene: NA; v_gene: TRBV29-1; j_gene: TRBJ1-1; abundance: many
CDR3nt: TGTGCCAGCAGCCGAGCAGTCTCTGGGGCCAACGTCCTGACTTTC; CDR3aa: CASSRAVSGANVLTF; d_gene: NA; v_gene: TRBV7-8; j_gene: TRBJ2-6; abundance: NA
CDR3nt: TGCGCCAGCAGCTCCGGACTAGCGGGAGAAATCTACGAGCAGTACTTC; CDR3aa: CASSSGLAGEIYEQYF; d_gene: TRBD2; v_gene: TRBV5-1; j_gene: TRBJ2-7; abundance: few
CDR3nt: TGCTGTGCTAGAGAGGTAGCGGGGAGCTCCTACAATGAGCAGTTCTTC; CDR3aa: CCAREVAGSSYNEQFF; d_gene: TRBD2; v_gene: TRBV20-1; j_gene: TRBJ2-1; abundance: NA
CDR3nt: TGTGCCAGCACCGAGACCGGGGATGGGTATGGCTACACCTTC; CDR3aa: CASTETGDGYGYTF; d_gene: NA; v_gene: TRBV28; j_gene: TRBJ1-2; abundance: few
CDR3nt: TGTGCCAGCAGCTCCCAGAGAACTAGCTTAGTCTACGAGCAGTACTTC; CDR3aa: CASSSQRTSLVYEQYF; d_gene: NA; v_gene: TRBV7-8; j_gene: TRBJ2-7; abundance: NA
CDR3nt: TGCAGTGCGCGCCCCTCCTACGAGCAGTACTTC; CDR3aa: CSARPSYEQYF; d_gene: NA; v_gene: TRBV20-1; j_gene: TRBJ2-7; abundance: few
CDR3nt: TGCAGCGTTGAAGGGGGCTCGGGGAGGGGCGAGACCCAGTACTTC; CDR3aa: CSVEGGSGRGETQYF; d_gene: TRBD2; v_gene: TRBV29-1; j_gene: TRBJ2-5; abundance: NA
CDR3nt: TGCAGCGTTGATGCTTTGGGATTTGGAACTGAAGCTTTCTTT; CDR3aa: CSVDALGFGTEAFF; d_gene: NA; v_gene: TRBV29-1; j_gene: TRBJ1-1; abundance: few
CDR3nt: TGTGCCAGCCGTAGGGGTATCGCTGAAGCTTTCTTT; CDR3aa: CASRRGIAEAFF; d_gene: NA; v_gene: TRBV28; j_gene: TRBJ1-1; abundance: few
CDR3nt: TGCGCCACCAGGGACTTGGCGGCCGAGAATACGCAGTATTTT; CDR3aa: CATRDLAAENTQYF; d_gene: NA; v_gene: TRBV5-1; j_gene: TRBJ2-3; abundance: few
CDR3nt: TGCGCCAGCAGCTTCGGTAGCGGTCTTCACTCACCCCTCCACTTT; CDR3aa: CASSFGSGLHSPLHF; d_gene: NA; v_gene: TRBV5-1; j_gene: TRBJ1-6; abundance: many
CDR3nt: TGTGCCAGCAGGACAGGAAGCACAGATACGCAGTATTTT; CDR3aa: CASRTGSTDTQYF; d_gene: NA; v_gene: TRBV6-1; j_gene: TRBJ2-3; abundance: many
CDR3nt: TGTGCCAGCAGTGAATTCGTTTCCGACGAGCAGTACTTC; CDR3aa: CASSEFVSDEQYF; d_gene: NA; v_gene: TRBV25-1; j_gene: TRBJ2-7; abundance: few
CDR3nt: TGCAGCGTTCGGGACAGGGGGTACCATGAGCAGTTCTTC; CDR3aa: CSVRDRGYHEQFF; d_gene: TRBD1; v_gene: TRBV29-1; j_gene: TRBJ2-1; abundance: few
CDR3nt: TGTGCCAGCAGCTTAGGGCCACAGGGACAAGCTTTCTTT; CDR3aa: CASSLGPQGQAFF; d_gene: NA; v_gene: TRBV7-3; j_gene: TRBJ1-1; abundance: few
CDR3nt: TGTGCCAGTAAGGTTCGACTAGCGGGAGGGTCTGGCGATGAGCAGTTCTTC; CDR3aa: CASKVRLAGGSGDEQFF; d_gene: TRBD2; v_gene: TRBV19; j_gene: TRBJ2-1; abundance: many
CDR3nt: TGTGCCAGCAGCCGAAAAACGGGACAGAAAGAGACCCAGTACTTC; CDR3aa: CASSRKTGQKETQYF; d_gene: TRBD1; v_gene: TRBV7-9; j_gene: TRBJ2-5; abundance: NA
CDR3nt: TGTGCCAGCAGCTTAGTGTTGGCCGGGGAGCAGTTCTTC; CDR3aa: CASSLVLAGEQFF; d_gene: NA; v_gene: TRBV7-2; j_gene: TRBJ2-1; abundance: NA
CDR3nt: TGTGCCAGCAGCGCGACAGGGGGCTACGAGCAGTACTTC; CDR3aa: CASSATGGYEQYF; d_gene: TRBD1; v_gene: TRBV14; j_gene: TRBJ2-7; abundance: many
CDR3nt: TGCAGTGCTAGAGATGTGGGCCGGGGGGCCCTCCACTTT; CDR3aa: CSARDVGRGALHF; d_gene: NA; v_gene: TRBV20-1; j_gene: TRBJ1-6; abundance: few
CDR3nt: TGTGCCTGGGGGACAGGGGCCCACACCGGGGAGCTGTTTTTT; CDR3aa: CAWGTGAHTGELFF; d_gene: TRBD1; v_gene: TRBV30; j_gene: TRBJ2-2; abundance: few
CDR3nt: TGTGCCACCAGTGTCCCAGGGGCCCACGAGCAGTACTTC; CDR3aa: CATSVPGAHEQYF; d_gene: NA; v_gene: TRBV24-1; j_gene: TRBJ2-7; abundance: few
CDR3nt: TGTGCCAGCAGCGTAGGGACGGGGGGCGCAGATACGCAGTATTTT; CDR3aa: CASSVGTGGADTQYF; d_gene: NA; v_gene: TRBV9; j_gene: TRBJ2-3; abundance: few
CDR3nt: TGTGCCAGCAGCCCGGGTCCGGGTTCCTCCTACAATGAGCAGTTCTTC; CDR3aa: CASSPGPGSSYNEQFF; d_gene: NA; v_gene: TRBV5-5; j_gene: TRBJ2-1; abundance: NA
CDR3nt: TGCAGTGCTCCGGACTGGACAGGGTCGGGCTACACCTTC; CDR3aa: CSAPDWTGSGYTF; d_gene: TRBD1; v_gene: TRBV20-1; j_gene: TRBJ1-2; abundance: NA
CDR3nt: TGCGCCAGCAGCTGGGTAGCGGGACCCCTAGAGACCCAGTACTTC; CDR3aa: CASSWVAGPLETQYF; d_gene: TRBD2; v_gene: TRBV5-1; j_gene: TRBJ2-5; abundance: NA
CDR3nt: TGTGCCAGCAGTTCGGGGGAAGAGACCCAGTACTTC; CDR3aa: CASSSGEETQYF; d_gene: NA; v_gene: TRBV12-3/TRBV12-4; j_gene: TRBJ2-5; abundance: few
CDR3nt: TGTGCCAGCAGTAACCCAGGGGGAGGAAACACTGAAGCTTTCTTT; CDR3aa: CASSNPGGGNTEAFF; d_gene: TRBD1; v_gene: TRBV28; j_gene: TRBJ1-1; abundance: NA
CDR3nt: TGTGCCAGCAGCTTAGCGTCAACAGGGTCTATCGATACGCAGTATTTT; CDR3aa: CASSLASTGSIDTQYF; d_gene: NA; v_gene: TRBV7-2; j_gene: TRBJ2-3; abundance: few
CDR3nt: TGTGCCAGCAGCATCCCGGGACAGGGGGATTCACCCCTCCACTTT; CDR3aa: CASSIPGQGDSPLHF; d_gene: NA; v_gene: TRBV21-1; j_gene: TRBJ1-6; abundance: NA
CDR3nt: TGTGCCAGCACCTTCCGGGACACCCACACCGGGGAGCTGTTTTTT; CDR3aa: CASTFRDTHTGELFF; d_gene: NA; v_gene: TRBV5-8; j_gene: TRBJ2-2; abundance: few
CDR3nt: TGTGCCAGCAGCTACCGGGGGACTAGCGGCTACGAGCAGTACTTC; CDR3aa: CASSYRGTSGYEQYF; d_gene: TRBD2; v_gene: TRBV7-2; j_gene: TRBJ2-7; abundance: NA
CDR3nt: TGTGCCAGCAGCTTTAGGACATTGTCCTACAATGAGCAGTTCTTC; CDR3aa: CASSFRTLSYNEQFF; d_gene: NA; v_gene: TRBV7-9; j_gene: TRBJ2-1; abundance: NA
CDR3nt: TGTGCCAGCAGCCAGACCGGGATACAGTACTTC; CDR3aa: CASSQTGIQYF; d_gene: NA; v_gene: TRBV3-1; j_gene: TRBJ2-5; abundance: few
CDR3nt: TGTGCCAGCAGTGAAGGGGTCAGGTTTGAAAAACTGTTTTTT; CDR3aa: CASSEGVRFEKLFF; d_gene: NA; v_gene: TRBV6-1; j_gene: TRBJ1-4; abundance: NA
CDR3nt: TGCGCCAGCAGCTTGGTCTCCGGGTATGATCAGCCCCAGCATTTT; CDR3aa: CASSLVSGYDQPQHF; d_gene: NA; v_gene: TRBV5-1; j_gene: TRBJ1-5; abundance: many